This TCR beta chain was observed in a study of CD8+ T cells in alopecia areata. About the research overall: Tofacitinib was taken orally by treated patients, and the dose was 5 to 10 mg twice daily.

The CDR3 loop spans 12 amino acids. V shed 3 bases and J shed 13 bases, with 12 bases lying between them. Germline V gene lookup returns CDR1 MGHRA and CDR2 YSYEKL. cDNA prepared by RNA extraction and subsequent reverse transcription served as the template for sequencing. TCRdb keeps only in-frame clones here, not all; method: immunoSEQ multiplex PCR. The sample lists nearly 95,000 clones, around three quarters occurring once. Treatment of the sample: oral pan-JAK inhibitor, 5-10 mg twice daily. Researchers took lesional scalp punch biopsies and peripheral blood from people who were alopecia areata patients.

The specimen was CD8+ T cells sorted from blood, collected at week 44, from a patient treated with tofacitinib. The chain combines TRBV4-1 with TRBJ2-2; a weak D match, TRBD1 (5 bases). This sequence originates from a human donor with alopecia areata. In DNA form, the CDR3 reads TGCGCCAGCAGCCAGGGGCGACAAGTGCTGTTTTTT. Its protein product is CASSQGRQVLFF.